This T cell receptor beta chain stems from a study of cytomegalovirus exposure and HLA in healthy donors. Study-wide background: Genetic ancestry analysis placed approximately 79% of the 400 or so donors that were genotyped in the Caucasian-associated cluster. General study results and limits: Common viral pathogens seemed, in a later analysis, to connect with several of the most significant clusters. Among immune exposure information, only CMV serostatus was available. Roughly uniform sequencing depth across donors was assumed, possibly incorrectly.

The primer mix had 60 Vbeta and 13 Jbeta primers. The protocol was immunoSEQ multiplex PCR, while the TCRdb copy is restricted to in-frame clones and leaves out a portion. In the table there are roughly 81,000 clones, around 74% of which are singletons. In the case of this clone: The antigen is unknown.

Germline-derived CDR1 and CDR2 are SGDLS and YYNGEE. V was shortened by 3 bases and J by 0 bases, with 6 bases between the two germline ends. The CDR3 is 13 residues long. Source material: PBMCs. J is TRBJ1-1 and V is TRBV9; D unresolved. This sequence originates from a boy younger than 18 in good health and CMV-seronegative. The CDR3 region is CASSAGMNTEAFF. Written as DNA, the CDR3 is TGTGCCAGCAGCGCAGGAATGAACACTGAAGCTTTCTTT.